This T cell receptor beta chain was found in a study of T cells in Graves' hyperthyroidism and ophthalmopathy. Study-wide results and limits: The majority of expanded thyroid clonotypes above 0.001 also appeared in blood. From stable hyperthyroidism, ophthalmopathy was separated by a 13 V-J model.

Amplification of TCR beta CDR3 regions was performed using RNA transcripts as template. The TCR CDR3 first-round RT-PCR relied on the HTBI primer set. MiXCR, applied by TCRdb to the multiplex PCR reads, yields one record per CDR3 protein. The sample lists around 600,000 distinct CDR3 sequences, roughly 46% occurring once. Pregnant or lactating patients were excluded, as were those with uncontrolled infection or other autoimmune disease. A note on this clonotype: Its antigen remains unidentified.

Trimming stripped 5 bases from V and 3 bases from J, with 20 bases between. Germline V gene lookup returns CDR1 SGHVS and CDR2 FNYEAQ. The CDR3 consists of 16 residues. The TCR comes from an adult man with Graves' disease, either hyperthyroidism or ophthalmopathy (not recorded which). The chain carries TRBV7-6 and TRBJ2-7, with a possible D match to TRBD1 (9 bases). Sequenced material: peripheral blood or thyroid tissue (not recorded which). CDR3 in amino acids: CASSRGGTGTLYEQYF. The DNA of the CDR3 is TGTGCCAGCAGCCGGGGGGGGACAGGGACCCTCTACGAGCAGTACTTC.